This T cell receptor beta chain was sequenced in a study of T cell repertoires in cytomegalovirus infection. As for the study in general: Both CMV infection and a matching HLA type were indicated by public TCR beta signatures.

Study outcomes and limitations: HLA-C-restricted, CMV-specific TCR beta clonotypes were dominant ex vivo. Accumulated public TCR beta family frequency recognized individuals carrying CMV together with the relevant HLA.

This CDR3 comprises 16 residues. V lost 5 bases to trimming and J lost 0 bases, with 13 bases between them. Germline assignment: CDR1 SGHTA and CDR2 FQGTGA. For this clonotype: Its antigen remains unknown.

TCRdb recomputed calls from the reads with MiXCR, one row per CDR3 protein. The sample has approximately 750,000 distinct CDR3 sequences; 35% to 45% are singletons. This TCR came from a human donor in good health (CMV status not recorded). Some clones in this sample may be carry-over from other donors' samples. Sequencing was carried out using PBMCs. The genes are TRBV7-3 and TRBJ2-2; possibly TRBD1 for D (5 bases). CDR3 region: CASSLGWTTNTGELFF. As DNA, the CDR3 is TGTGCCAGCAGCCTGGGGTGGACAACGAACACCGGGGAGCTGTTTTTT.